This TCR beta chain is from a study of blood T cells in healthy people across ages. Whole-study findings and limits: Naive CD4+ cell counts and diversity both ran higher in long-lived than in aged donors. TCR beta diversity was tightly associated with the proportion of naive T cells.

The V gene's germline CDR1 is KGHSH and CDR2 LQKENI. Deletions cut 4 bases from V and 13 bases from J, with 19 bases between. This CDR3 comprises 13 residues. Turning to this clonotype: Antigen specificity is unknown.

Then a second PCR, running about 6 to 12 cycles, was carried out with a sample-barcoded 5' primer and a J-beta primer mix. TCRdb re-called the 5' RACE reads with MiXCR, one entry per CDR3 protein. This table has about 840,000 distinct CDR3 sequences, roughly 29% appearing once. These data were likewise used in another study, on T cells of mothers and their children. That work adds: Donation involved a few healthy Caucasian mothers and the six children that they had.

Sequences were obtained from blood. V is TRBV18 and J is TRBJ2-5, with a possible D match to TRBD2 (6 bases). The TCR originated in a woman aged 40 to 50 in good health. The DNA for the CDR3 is TGTGCCAGCTCACTCTCTTTAGCGGAGGAGGCGTACTTC. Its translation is CASSLSLAEEAYF. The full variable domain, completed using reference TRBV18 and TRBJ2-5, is NAGVMQNPRHLVRRRGQEARLRCSPMKGHSHVYWYRQLPEEGLKFMVYLQKENIIDESGMPKERFSAEFPKEGPSILRIQQVVRGDSAAYFCASSLSLAEEAYFGPGTRLLVL.